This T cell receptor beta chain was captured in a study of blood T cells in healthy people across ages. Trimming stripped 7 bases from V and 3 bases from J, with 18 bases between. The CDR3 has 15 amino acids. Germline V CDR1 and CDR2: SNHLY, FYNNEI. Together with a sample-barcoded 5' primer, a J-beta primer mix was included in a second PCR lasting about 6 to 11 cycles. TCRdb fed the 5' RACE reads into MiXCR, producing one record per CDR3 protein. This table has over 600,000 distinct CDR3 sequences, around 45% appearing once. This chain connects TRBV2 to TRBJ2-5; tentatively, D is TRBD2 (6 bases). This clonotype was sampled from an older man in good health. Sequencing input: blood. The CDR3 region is CASKREDVLEETQYF. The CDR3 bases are TGTGCCAGCAAGAGGGAGGATGTTTTAGAAGAGACCCAGTACTTC.